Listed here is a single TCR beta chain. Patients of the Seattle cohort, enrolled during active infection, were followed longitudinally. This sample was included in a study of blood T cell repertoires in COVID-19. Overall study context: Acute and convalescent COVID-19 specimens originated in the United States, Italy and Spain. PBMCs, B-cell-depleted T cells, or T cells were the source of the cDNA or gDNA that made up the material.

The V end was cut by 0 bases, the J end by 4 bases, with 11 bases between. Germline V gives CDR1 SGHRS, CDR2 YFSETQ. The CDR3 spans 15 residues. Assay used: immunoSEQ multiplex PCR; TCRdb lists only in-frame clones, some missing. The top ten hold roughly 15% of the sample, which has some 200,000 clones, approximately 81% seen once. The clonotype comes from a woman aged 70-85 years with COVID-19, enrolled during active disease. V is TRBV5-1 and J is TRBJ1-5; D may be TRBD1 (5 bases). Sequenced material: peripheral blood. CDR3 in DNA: TGCGCCAGCAGCTTGGAATCAGGGTCAAATCAGCCCCAGCATTTT. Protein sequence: CASSLESGSNQPQHF.